The 21 T cell receptor beta chains reported below all come from one sample, sequenced in a study of CD8 T cells in ankylosing spondylitis. A single record per CDR3 protein comes from TCRdb applying MiXCR to the 5' RACE reads. There are roughly 670,000 distinct CDR3 sequences in the sample; roughly 19% occur only once, and about a fifth lies in the top ten. Study-level results: Seemingly distinctive of ankylosing spondylitis blood was a TCR beta motif formed by eight highly homologous variants.

No antigen is known for these receptors. Sample: blood, either unsorted or a sorted T cell fraction (not recorded which). These receptors were collected from a male donor with ankylosing spondylitis.

The rearrangement uses TRBV20-1 and TRBJ1-1, with no clear D. V was cut by 0 bases and J by 3 bases, with 11 bases left in between. The CDR3 extends over 14 amino acids. Germline V gene lookup returns CDR1 DFQATT and CDR2 SNEGSKA (reference sequence). The CDR3 reads CSARDVYIDTEAFF. Written as DNA, the CDR3 is TGCAGTGCTAGAGATGTCTATATCGACACTGAAGCTTTCTTT.

The CDR3 DNA is TGTGCCAGCAGTACTAGCGGGGGGCCCACCGGGGAGCTGTTTTTT. Translating it yields CASSTSGGPTGELFF. The rearrangement joins TRBV7-2 to TRBJ2-2, with 12 bases fitting TRBD2. Per the germline V gene, CDR1 is SGHTA and CDR2 is FQGNSA. The CDR3 contains 15 residues. With V trimmed by 6 bases and J by 4 bases, 3 bases remained unmatched.

The chain couples TRBV5-1 to TRBJ2-1; no definite D call. V was shortened by 5 bases and J by 4 bases, with 16 bases between the two germline ends. CDR3 length: 15 residues. The germline V gene encodes CDR1 SGHRS and CDR2 YFSETQ. The CDR3: CASRRSEQAYNEQFF. DNA for the CDR3: TGCGCCAGCAGAAGGTCCGAGCAGGCATACAATGAGCAGTTCTTC.

The table lists this clonotype with a few counts. The J gene is TRBJ2-2, the V gene TRBV7-3; D perhaps matches TRBD1 (6 bases). Per germline, CDR1 SGHTA and CDR2 FQGTGA. Between the trimmed V and J ends, which lost 0 bases and 6 bases, there was a span of 14 bases. The CDR3 runs to 16 residues. The CDR3 protein is CASSLTGREGAGELFF. In nucleotides, the CDR3 is TGTGCCAGCAGCTTAACCGGCCGAGAGGGGGCCGGGGAGCTGTTTTTT.

This clonotype has a handful of counts. This chain joins TRBV24-1 and TRBJ2-5, with 7 bases identical to TRBD1. Trimming took 3 bases from V and 4 from J; bases not matched to a gene: 4. Germline-derived CDR1 and CDR2 are KGHDR and SFDVKD. The CDR3 runs to 14 residues. This CDR3 is CATSDDRVGETQYF. The CDR3 DNA reads as TGTGCCACCAGTGATGACAGGGTCGGAGAGACCCAGTACTTC.

This clonotype has more than one count but fewer than ten. The rearrangement joins TRBV28 to TRBJ2-7; TRBD1 matches at 7 bases. Trimming cost V 5 bases and J 4 bases; bases outside gene matches: 8. In germline, CDR1 is MDHEN, CDR2 SYDVKM. This CDR3 comprises 14 residues. The CDR3 region has the DNA TGTGCCAGCAGTCCAGTTGGGACAGAGTACGAGCAGTACTTC. Protein sequence: CASSPVGTEYEQYF.

The table lists this clonotype with a few counts. The chain employs TRBV5-6 and TRBJ1-1, with no clear D. With 2 bases removed from V and 1 base from J, the gap between germline ends came to 9 bases. The CDR3 has 14 amino acids. Germline V lookup: CDR1 SGHDT, CDR2 YYEEEE. The CDR3 sequence is CASSFDGPNTEAFF. CDR3 sequence (DNA): TGTGCCAGCAGCTTTGATGGACCGAACACTGAAGCTTTCTTT.

The chain has TRBV24-1 and TRBJ2-5; D gene ambiguous. Trimming removed 2 bases from V and 2 bases from J, with 8 bases in between. The germline V gene has CDR1 KGHDR and CDR2 SFDVKD. The CDR3 sequence is 14 residues long. CDR3 nucleotide sequence: TGTGCCACCAGTGATTGGTCAGATCAAGAGACCCAGTACTTC. Encoded protein: CATSDWSDQETQYF.

This clonotype was counted only a few times. J is TRBJ2-7 and V is TRBV5-1; D is uncertain. V lost 3 bases to trimming and J lost 3 bases, with 7 bases between them. The CDR3 extends over 12 amino acids. Germline CDR1 reads SGHRS; CDR2 reads YFSETQ. This CDR3 is CASSYENYEQYF. As DNA, the CDR3 is TGCGCCAGCAGCTATGAAAACTACGAGCAGTACTTC.

At least ten counts were recorded for this clonotype. The chain is built from TRBV10-3 and TRBJ2-5, with TRBD1 matching 7 bases. Germline trimming cut 4 bases from V and 6 bases from J; bases unmatched to any gene: 5. In germline, CDR1 is ENHRY, CDR2 SYGVKD. CDR3 length equals 13 residues. CDR3 nucleotides: TGTGCCATCAGTGGACAGGGTGAACAGACCCAGTACTTC. This gives the protein CAISGQGEQTQYF.

The chain combines TRBV29-1 with TRBJ1-5; D is ambiguous. This CDR3 is 12 amino acids long. Germline CDR1 and CDR2: SQVTM and ANQGSEA. V was clipped by 1 base and J by 11 bases, with 12 bases between them. The CDR3 reads CSVEGWDKSQHF. CDR3 DNA sequence: TGCAGCGTTGAAGGGTGGGATAAGTCCCAGCATTTT.

This clonotype was counted many times. A junction end diverges from the germline sequence, so it may reflect a read error. The V and J genes are TRBV5-1 and TRBJ2-7, with D possibly being TRBD1 or TRBD2 (5 bases each). This CDR3 region has 12 residues. CDR1 and CDR2 (germline): SGHRS, YFSETQ. This chain's CDR3 is CASSLGEGEQYF. CDR3 coding DNA: TGTGCCAGCAGTTTGGGGGAAGGGGAGCAGTACTTC.

The chain recombines TRBV20-1 with TRBJ2-3; TRBD1 agrees at 7 bases. J lost 1 base, V lost 4 bases, and 8 bases had no gene match. The germline gives CDR1 DFQATT, CDR2 SNEGSKA (reference sequence). The CDR3 is 15 amino acids. Written as DNA, the CDR3 is TGCAGTGCTACACGCAGGGGGAGCGGCACAGATACGCAGTATTTT. It yields the protein CSATRRGSGTDTQYF.

This clonotype was seen ten or more times. The chain links TRBV20-1 to TRBJ1-1, with unresolved D. V was trimmed by 1 base and J by 0 bases, leaving 6 bases between them. The length of the CDR3 is 13 residues. Germline CDR1 is DFQATT and CDR2 is SNEGSKA (reference sequence). The CDR3 reads CSARGEVNTEAFF. The DNA of the CDR3 is TGCAGTGCTAGAGGGGAGGTGAACACTGAAGCTTTCTTT.

This clonotype was recorded many times. This chain joins TRBV29-1 and TRBJ2-7, with 10 bases that match TRBD1. Germline V gene lookup returns CDR1 SQVTM and CDR2 ANQGSEA. After removal of 4 bases from V and 3 bases from J, the junction contained 3 bases not matched to a gene. The CDR3 extends over 13 amino acids. CDR3 DNA: TGCAGCGTTGTAGGGACAGGGGACTACGAGCAGTACTTC. As protein: CSVVGTGDYEQYF.

This clonotype occurred many times. The chain employs TRBV24-1 and TRBJ1-1; D remains unclear. Trimming pared 4 bases from V and 0 bases from J, leaving 5 bases between. Germline-derived CDR1 and CDR2 are KGHDR and SFDVKD. This CDR3 region has 13 residues. CDR3 sequence (DNA): TGTGCCACCAGTGACGCCCTGAACACTGAAGCTTTCTTT. Its protein product is CATSDALNTEAFF.

This chain connects TRBV10-3 to TRBJ1-3, with D unclear. The CDR3 runs to 12 residues. The germline gives CDR1 ENHRY, CDR2 SYGVKD. Between the trimmed V and J ends, which lost 3 bases and 6 bases, there was a span of 6 bases. The CDR3 region is CAISDHLNTIYF. The DNA of the CDR3 is TGTGCCATCAGTGACCATTTAAACACCATATATTTT.

Only a few counts were recorded for this clonotype. This chain links TRBV14 with TRBJ2-5, with D perhaps TRBD1 or TRBD2 (5 bases each). The CDR3 contains 14 residues. Germline V gene sequence: CDR1 SGHDN, CDR2 FVKESK. Trimming left V 5 bases short and J 5 bases short, with 15 bases between. The CDR3 region is CASSELFGAETQYF. DNA for the CDR3: TGTGCCAGCAGCGAACTATTCGGGGCGGAGACCCAGTACTTC.

This clonotype was counted between two and nine times. The DNA for the CDR3 is TGTGCCATCAGTGAGGCAGGGCTGTATGAAAAACTGTTTTTT. Encoded protein: CAISEAGLYEKLFF. The rearrangement joins TRBV10-3 to TRBJ1-4; TRBD1 might be the D (5 bases). The CDR3 loop spans 14 amino acids. V lost 2 bases, J lost 6 bases, and 10 bases lay in between. The germline V gene has CDR1 ENHRY and CDR2 SYGVKD.

The chain uses TRBV4-2 and TRBJ2-7; 10 bases match TRBD2. The J segment lost 4 bases and the V segment lost 5 bases, leaving 11 bases of the junction unmatched. The germline V gene has CDR1 LGHNA and CDR2 YNFKEQ. CDR3 size: 16 residues. The CDR3 spells CASSLGGSGRRYEQYF. CDR3 bases: TGTGCCAGCAGCTTGGGGGGTAGCGGGAGGAGGTACGAGCAGTACTTC.

DNA of the CDR3: TGTGCCAGCAGCAATTATCGCGGGGATACGCAGTATTTT. The encoded protein is CASSNYRGDTQYF. The chain links TRBV21-1 to TRBJ2-3; the table names TRBD2, a call not compared with the DNA. TRBV21-1 is deemed a pseudogene. The CDR3 covers 13 residues.